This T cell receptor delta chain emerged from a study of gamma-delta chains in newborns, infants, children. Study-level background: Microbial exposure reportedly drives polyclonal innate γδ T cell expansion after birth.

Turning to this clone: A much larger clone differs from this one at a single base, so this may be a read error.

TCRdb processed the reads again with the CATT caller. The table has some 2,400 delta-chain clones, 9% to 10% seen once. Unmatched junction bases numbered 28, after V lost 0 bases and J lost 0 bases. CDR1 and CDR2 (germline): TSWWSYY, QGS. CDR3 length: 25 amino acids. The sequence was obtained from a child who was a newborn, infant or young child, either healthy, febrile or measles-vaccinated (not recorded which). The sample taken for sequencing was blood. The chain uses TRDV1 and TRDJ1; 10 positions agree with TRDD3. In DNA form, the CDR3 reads TGTGCTCTTGGGGAACTCTTCACCACGTACTGGGGGATGACGGACCTGAGGGAGTACACCGATAAACTCATCTTT. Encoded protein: CALGELFTTYWGMTDLREYTDKLIF.